Each of the 32 T cell receptor beta chains below was sequenced from the same sample in a study of shared clonotypes between healthy human individuals (dated by TCRdb to 2019 to 2021). The library was produced with the immunoSEQ multiplex PCR assay. Not all clones reach the TCRdb copy of this immuneACCESS table, which keeps in-frame sequences only. Checked studies attribute under half of the gap to unresolved V genes and leave the rest unexplained. Recorded for this sample are approximately 2,300,000 clones; 92% of them occurred a single time. The ten largest make up more than 0.35% of the sample. The material sequenced was naive CD4+ T cells from PBMCs. This specimen's cell subset or site label, interpreted: CD45RA+ positively selected. Receptors were obtained from a man aged 18 to 35 in good health. Some clones in this sample may be carry-over from other donors' samples.

The sample holds a few counts of this clone. Other DNA variants within this sample encode the same CDR3. J is TRBJ1-1 and V is TRBV7-9, with D unresolved. Trimming cost V 3 bases and J 2 bases, with 4 bases left between them. The length of the CDR3 is 12 residues. The V gene's germline CDR1 is SEHNR and CDR2 FQNEAQ (reference sequence). This CDR3 reads CASSLSNTEAFF. CDR3 nucleotide sequence: TGTGCCAGCAGCTTGAGCAACACTGAAGCTTTCTTT.

The chain uses TRBV5-6 and TRBJ2-1; 10 nucleotides line up with TRBD2. CDR3 length: 16 residues. Germline CDR1 SGHDT, CDR2 YYEEEE. V lost 3 bases and J lost 9; bases outside the gene matches: 12. DNA for the CDR3: TGTGCCAGCAGCTCCCGCACTAGCGGGGAGTTCGTTGAGCAGTTCTTC. Its protein is CASSSRTSGEFVEQFF.

V gene TRBV27 combines with J gene TRBJ1-4; a possible D gene is TRBD1 (5 bases). Trimming pared 5 bases from V and 10 bases from J, leaving 20 bases between. This CDR3 region has 15 residues. Looked up from germline, CDR1 is MNHEY and CDR2 is SMNVEV (reference sequence). In DNA form, the CDR3 reads TGTGCCAGCAGTACATCTGACGGGGGATTCGGAAAACTGTTTTTT. Amino acid sequence: CASSTSDGGFGKLFF.

In the case of this clone: At the DNA level, this CDR3 is encoded by other sequences in the same sample as well. The rearrangement uses TRBV5-1 and TRBJ2-5, with D possibly being TRBD1 or TRBD2 (6 bases each). The CDR3 covers 14 residues. Per germline, CDR1 SGHRS and CDR2 YFSETQ. V was shortened by 0 bases and J by 2 bases, with 8 bases between the two germline ends. CDR3: CASSLAGAQETQYF. Written as DNA, the CDR3 is TGCGCCAGCAGCTTGGCGGGGGCACAAGAGACCCAGTACTTC. Based on the CDR3 plus reference TRBV5-1 and TRBJ2-5, the full variable domain is KAGVTQTPRYLIKTRGQQVTLSCSPISGHRSVSWYQQTPGQGLQFLFEYFSETQRNKGNFPGRFSGRQFSNSRSEMNVSTLELGDSALYLCASSLAGAQETQYFGPGTRLLVL.

The V and J genes are TRBV27 and TRBJ1-5; 9 nucleotides agree with TRBD1. The V and J ends lost 5 bases and 6 bases, in that order; junction bases with no gene match: 8. The CDR3 extends over 15 amino acids. The germline V gene encodes CDR1 MNHEY and CDR2 SMNVEV (reference sequence). The CDR3 here is CASSAGTGKVQPQHF. CDR3 in DNA: TGTGCCAGCAGTGCCGGGACAGGGAAAGTTCAGCCCCAGCATTTT.

Points on this clone: The same CDR3 can be traced to other DNA sequences in this sample. J is TRBJ2-5 and V is TRBV2, with 11 bases identical to TRBD2. From germline, CDR1 is SNHLY and CDR2 FYNNEI. The CDR3 spans 14 residues. J lost 2 bases, V lost 6 bases, and 2 bases had no gene match. In DNA, the CDR3 is TGTGCCAGCAGCCGGACTAGCGGGCAAGAGACCCAGTACTTC. Translating gives CASSRTSGQETQYF.

The CDR3 coding sequence is TGTGCCAGCAGCTTGGCGCGACAGCCAAGCACAGATACGCAGTATTTT. Its translation: CASSLARQPSTDTQYF. This sequence joins TRBV5-6 and TRBJ2-3; weak D call: TRBD1 (5 bases). The V end lost 0 bases, the J end lost 0 bases, and 11 bases lay between the germline ends. CDR1 is SGHDT and CDR2 is YYEEEE in the germline V gene. The CDR3 spans 16 residues.

For the CDR3, the DNA is TGCGCCAGCAGCATCGGGGGGGTTGTTAGCGAGCAGTACTTC. It is translated as CASSIGGVVSEQYF. This sequence joins TRBV5-1 and TRBJ2-7; 8 nucleotides match TRBD2. Losses at the gene ends were 4 bases for V and 6 bases for J; bases not matched to a gene: 9. Germline V lookup: CDR1 SGHRS, CDR2 YFSETQ. CDR3 size: 14 residues.

The chain has TRBV28 and TRBJ1-4, with 10 bases that match TRBD1. CDR3 size: 15 residues. V lost 4 bases, J lost 7 bases, and 6 bases stayed unmatched. Germline V gene data show CDR1 as MDHEN and CDR2 as SYDVKM. CDR3 sequence reads: CASSSPTGGLEKLFF. In nucleotides, the CDR3 is TGTGCCAGCAGTTCACCGACAGGGGGCCTTGAAAAACTGTTTTTT.

The V gene is TRBV29-1, the J gene TRBJ1-1; no firm D call. The V end lost 4 bases, the J end lost 3 bases, and 15 bases lay between the germline ends. The CDR3 spans 14 residues. Germline CDR1 SQVTM, CDR2 ANQGSEA. The DNA of the CDR3 is TGCAGCGTTGCGCTACTTCTGGGTGACACTGAAGCTTTCTTT. Its translation: CSVALLLGDTEAFF. Full variable domain (outside the CDR3, taken from reference TRBV29-1 and TRBJ1-1): SAVISQKPSRDICQRGTSLTIQCQVDSQVTMMFWYRQQPGQSLTLIATANQGSEATYESGFVIDKFPISRPNLTFSTLTVSNMSPEDSSIYLCSVALLLGDTEAFFGQGTRLTVV.

The rearrangement joins TRBV28 to TRBJ1-5, with 7 bases aligning to TRBD1. This CDR3 has 15 amino acids. Germline CDR1 reads MDHEN; CDR2 reads SYDVKM. Germline trimming cut 4 bases from V and 5 bases from J; bases unmatched to any gene: 8. CDR3: CASSSRDSGHQPQHF. The CDR3 DNA follows: TGTGCCAGCAGTTCCAGGGACAGTGGACATCAGCCCCAGCATTTT.

The V and J genes are TRBV30 and TRBJ1-5; a possible D gene is TRBD1 (5 bases). The germline CDR1 and CDR2 sequences are GTSNPN and SVGIG (reference sequence). The CDR3 runs 15 residues. V was clipped by 4 bases and J by 4 bases, with 17 bases between them. The CDR3 reads CAWTQRGLGNQPQHF. DNA for the CDR3: TGTGCCTGGACCCAAAGGGGCCTTGGTAATCAGCCCCAGCATTTT.

This chain joins TRBV19 and TRBJ1-4; 8 nucleotides line up with TRBD1. Germline V CDR1 and CDR2: LNHDA, SQIVND (reference sequence). With 4 bases clipped from V and 7 bases from J, the junction kept 8 bases outside the gene matches. There are 15 residues in the CDR3. The CDR3 bases are TGTGCCAGTAGTACGGTGGACAGGGCCGGTGAAAAACTGTTTTTT. Amino acids: CASSTVDRAGEKLFF.

This chain uses TRBV15 with TRBJ1-1; D unresolved. V lost 0 bases and J lost 1, with 6 bases in between. This CDR3 spans 14 amino acids. CDR1 is LNHNV, CDR2 YYDKDF, per germline (reference sequence). The CDR3 loop is CATSRDATNTEAFF. CDR3 nucleotides: TGTGCCACCAGCAGAGATGCGACGAACACTGAAGCTTTCTTT.

The chain is built from TRBV11-2 and TRBJ2-7; D is undetermined. V was shortened by 5 bases and J by 6 bases, with 17 bases between the two germline ends. The CDR3 is made up of 14 amino acids. Germline assignment: CDR1 SGHAT and CDR2 FQNNGV. This chain's CDR3 is CASSREMESGEQYF. The CDR3 DNA sequence: TGTGCCAGCAGCCGAGAGATGGAGTCGGGCGAGCAGTACTTC.

The V and J genes are TRBV19 and TRBJ2-2; 11 bases are a match to TRBD2. The CDR3 is 15 residues long. The germline gives CDR1 LNHDA, CDR2 SQIVND (reference sequence). V shed 10 bases, J shed 5 bases, and the junction held 9 bases outside the gene matches. CDR3 nucleotide sequence: TGTGCCACCGCGGGACTAGCGGTGGGGACCGGGGAGCTGTTTTTT. Translated, it gives CATAGLAVGTGELFF.

This clone was found a few times. At the DNA level, this CDR3 is encoded by other sequences in the same sample as well. This sequence joins TRBV7-9 and TRBJ1-1, with 7 bases that match TRBD1. Trimming at V came to 5 bases and at J to 4 bases, leaving 1 base not matched to a gene. Germline V lookup: CDR1 SEHNR, CDR2 FQNEAQ (reference sequence). The CDR3 length is 12 residues. This CDR3 reads CASSQGGTEAFF. The CDR3 DNA is TGTGCCAGCAGCCAGGGGGGCACTGAAGCTTTCTTT.

The genes are TRBV27 and TRBJ2-1; D unresolved. CDR3 length: 13 amino acids. Germline-derived CDR1 and CDR2 are MNHEY and SMNVEV (reference sequence). Trimming left V 4 bases short and J 6 bases short, with 10 bases between. The CDR3 DNA follows: TGTGCCAGCAGTTCTGGGTACTCCAATGAGCAGTTCTTC. It encodes CASSSGYSNEQFF.

The chain joins TRBV29-1 to TRBJ2-7, with 8 bases lining up with TRBD2. The CDR3 spans 14 residues. The germline V gene has CDR1 SQVTM and CDR2 ANQGSEA. The V gene end was trimmed by 4 bases and the J gene end by 2 bases; junction bases not matched to a gene: 7. The CDR3: CSVGGRGAAYEQYF. CDR3 nucleotides: TGCAGCGTTGGGGGGCGGGGGGCCGCCTACGAGCAGTACTTC.

The gene calls are TRBV27 and TRBJ1-2; D ambiguous. Germline V CDR1 and CDR2: MNHEY, SMNVEV (reference sequence). CDR3 size: 14 residues. V was trimmed by 2 bases and J by 5 bases, leaving 12 bases between them. The CDR3 here is CASSLLAGGYGYTF. The CDR3 nucleotides are TGTGCCAGCAGTTTACTCGCAGGAGGATATGGCTACACCTTC.

Written as DNA, the CDR3 is TGTGCCAGCAGCTTGCCAAACAGGGCTGCCCTTGGTGAGCAGTTCTTC. Its translation: CASSLPNRAALGEQFF. This rearrangement joins TRBV7-3 to TRBJ2-1, with D perhaps matching TRBD1 (6 bases). This CDR3 comprises 16 residues. Trimming removed 3 bases at V and 9 bases at J, with 21 bases between. Per germline, CDR1 SGHTA and CDR2 FQGTGA. Filled out from reference TRBV7-3 and TRBJ2-1, the complete variable domain reads GAGVSQTPSNKVTEKGKYVELRCDPISGHTALYWYRQSLGQGPEFLIYFQGTGAADDSGLPNDRFFAVRPEGSVSTLKIQRTERGDSAVYLCASSLPNRAALGEQFFGPGTRLTVL.

This rearrangement joins TRBV28 to TRBJ2-5; D not resolved. Germline CDR1 reads MDHEN; CDR2 reads SYDVKM. The CDR3 has 13 amino acids. V lost 5 bases and J lost 2, with 9 bases in between. The CDR3 sequence is CASSQASQETQYF. CDR3 DNA sequence: TGTGCCAGCAGTCAGGCTAGTCAAGAGACCCAGTACTTC.

V usage is TRBV7-2 and J usage is TRBJ2-1; weak D call: TRBD2 (5 bases). Trimming took 5 bases from V and 8 from J, leaving 10 bases between them. This CDR3 contains 12 residues. Germline CDR1 SGHTA, CDR2 FQGNSA. CDR3 DNA sequence: TGTGCCAGCAGCCCTCGCGGGTATGAGCAGTTCTTC. As protein: CASSPRGYEQFF.

J is TRBJ1-4 and V is TRBV6-5, with D perhaps matching TRBD1 (5 bases). The CDR3 is 14 amino acids. V was pared by 8 bases and J by 3 bases, with 13 bases between. The germline gives CDR1 MNHEY, CDR2 SVGAGI. The CDR3 here is CASRAYRPNEKLFF. CDR3 DNA: TGTGCCAGCCGAGCGTACAGGCCTAATGAAAAACTGTTTTTT.

The chain is built from TRBV28 and TRBJ2-7; D assignment may be TRBD1 or TRBD2 (7 bases each). CDR3 size: 13 residues. The ends were cut back, 8 bases at V and 6 bases at J, with 17 bases in the middle. Germline V gene lookup returns CDR1 MDHEN and CDR2 SYDVKM. CDR3 residues: CASWGDREGEQYF. The CDR3 bases are TGTGCCAGCTGGGGTGACAGGGAGGGCGAGCAGTACTTC.

This clone was observed once. The rearrangement links TRBV5-1 to TRBJ2-5; D is ambiguous. The germline gives CDR1 SGHRS, CDR2 YFSETQ. V lost 0 bases and J 2 bases, leaving 14 bases between the germline ends. This CDR3 contains 16 residues. The CDR3 protein is CASSLGAVSGQETQYF. DNA of the CDR3: TGCGCCAGCAGCTTGGGGGCTGTATCAGGACAAGAGACCCAGTACTTC.

This clone is a singleton in its sample. V gene TRBV2 combines with J gene TRBJ2-7; 13 bases match TRBD2. CDR3 length: 15 amino acids. J was trimmed by 6 bases and V by 4 bases; bases with no gene match: 6. Germline lookup yields CDR1 SNHLY and CDR2 FYNNEI. The CDR3 reads CASSGTSGRGSEQYF. The CDR3 DNA is TGTGCCAGCAGTGGGACTAGCGGGAGAGGAAGCGAGCAGTACTTC.

The J gene is TRBJ2-3, the V gene TRBV9; no firm D call. Trimming took off 1 base at V and 4 bases at J, with 10 bases between the two ends. Germline CDR1 reads SGDLS; CDR2 reads YYNGEE. CDR3 size: 14 residues. The CDR3 reads CASSVRMSPDTQYF. The CDR3 DNA reads as TGTGCCAGCAGCGTACGGATGTCCCCAGATACGCAGTATTTT.

V is TRBV11-2 and J is TRBJ2-1, with TRBD2 matching 10 bases. Germline trimming cut 1 base from V and 15 bases from J; bases unmatched to any gene: 6. This CDR3 has 13 residues. Germline CDR1 and CDR2: SGHAT and FQNNGV. The CDR3 bases are TGTGCCAGCAGCTTAGTGAGCGGGAGGGCCCCGTTCTTC. Protein sequence: CASSLVSGRAPFF.

This clone was counted once. The sample has other DNA sequences that encode this CDR3 too. This rearrangement joins TRBV7-3 to TRBJ2-7; 8 bases map to TRBD2. CDR1 and CDR2 from the germline V gene are SGHTA and FQGTGA. After removal of 0 bases from V and 2 bases from J, the junction contained 0 bases not matched to a gene. This CDR3 spans 14 amino acids. The CDR3 DNA sequence: TGTGCCAGCAGCTTAACAGCGGGGGCCTACGAGCAGTACTTC. This sequence encodes CASSLTAGAYEQYF.

The chain joins TRBV28 to TRBJ2-2; D unresolved. This CDR3 contains 12 residues. The germline V gene has CDR1 MDHEN and CDR2 SYDVKM. V lost 1 base to trimming and J lost 7 bases, with 4 bases between them. Here the CDR3 reads CASSLSVGELFF. In DNA form, the CDR3 reads TGTGCCAGCAGTTTATCGGTCGGGGAGCTGTTTTTT.

The chain uses TRBV27 and TRBJ2-1, with TRBD2 identical over 10 bases. The CDR3 length is 15 residues. V dropped 6 bases and J dropped 8; count of bases not matched to a gene: 10. CDR1 and CDR2 from the germline V gene are MNHEY and SMNVEV (reference sequence). Here the CDR3 reads CASRAPAGGLHEQFF. CDR3 in DNA: TGTGCCAGCAGGGCTCCAGCGGGAGGGCTCCATGAGCAGTTCTTC.